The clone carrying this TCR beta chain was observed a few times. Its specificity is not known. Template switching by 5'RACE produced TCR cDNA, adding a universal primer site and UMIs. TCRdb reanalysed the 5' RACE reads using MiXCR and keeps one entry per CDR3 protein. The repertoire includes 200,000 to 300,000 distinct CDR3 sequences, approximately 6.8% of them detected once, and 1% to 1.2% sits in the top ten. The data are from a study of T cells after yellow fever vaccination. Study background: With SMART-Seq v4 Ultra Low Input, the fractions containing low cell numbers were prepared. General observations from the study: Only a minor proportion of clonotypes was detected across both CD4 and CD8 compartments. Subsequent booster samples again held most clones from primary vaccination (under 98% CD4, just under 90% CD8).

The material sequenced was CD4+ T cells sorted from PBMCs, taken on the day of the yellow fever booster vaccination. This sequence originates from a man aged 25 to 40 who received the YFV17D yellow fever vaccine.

The CDR3 sequence: CASSFGPGETQYF. In nucleotides, the CDR3 is TGTGCCAGCAGCTTTGGTCCGGGCGAGACCCAGTACTTC. The rearrangement uses TRBV7-6 and TRBJ2-5; D remains unclear. The V end lost 3 bases, the J end lost 5 bases, and 10 bases lay between the germline ends. There are 13 residues in the CDR3. Per germline, CDR1 SGHVS and CDR2 FNYEAQ.